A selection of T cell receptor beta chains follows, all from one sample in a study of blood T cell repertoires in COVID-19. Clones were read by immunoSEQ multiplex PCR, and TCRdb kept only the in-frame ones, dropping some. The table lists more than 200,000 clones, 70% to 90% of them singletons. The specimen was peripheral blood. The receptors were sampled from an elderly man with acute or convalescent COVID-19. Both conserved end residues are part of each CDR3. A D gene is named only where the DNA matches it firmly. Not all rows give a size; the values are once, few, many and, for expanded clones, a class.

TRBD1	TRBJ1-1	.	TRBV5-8	CASSLPGQGSAEAFF	TGTGCCAGCAGCCTCCCGGGACAGGGGAGCGCTGAAGCTTTCTTT
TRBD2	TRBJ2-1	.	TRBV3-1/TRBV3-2	CASSQVAGEQFF	TGTGCCAGCAGCCAAGTAGCGGGGGAGCAGTTCTTC
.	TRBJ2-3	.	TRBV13	CASSWAGGTDTQYF	TGTGCCAGCAGCTGGGCCGGCGGCACAGATACGCAGTATTTT
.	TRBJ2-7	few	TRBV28	CASSIYQLSYEQYF	TGTGCCAGCAGTATTTATCAACTCTCCTACGAGCAGTACTTC
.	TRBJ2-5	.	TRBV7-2	CASSRGAVQETQYF	TGTGCCAGCAGCCGCGGAGCGGTCCAAGAGACCCAGTACTTC
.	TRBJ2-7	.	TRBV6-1	CASSERVIGVGEQYF	TGTGCCAGCAGTGAGCGGGTTATCGGGGTAGGCGAGCAGTACTTC
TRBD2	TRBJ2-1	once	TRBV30	CAWSAGLAGVIDEQFF	TGTGCCTGGAGTGCGGGACTAGCGGGAGTAATTGATGAGCAGTTCTTC
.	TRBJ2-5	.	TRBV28	CASSLARTEEETQYF	TGTGCCAGCAGTTTAGCTCGGACAGAAGAAGAGACCCAGTACTTC
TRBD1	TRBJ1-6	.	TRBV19	CASSKGGQGNSPLHF	TGTGCCAGTAGCAAGGGGGGACAGGGAAATTCACCCCTCCACTTT
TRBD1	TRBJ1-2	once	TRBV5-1	CATRGTGPYGYTF	TGCGCCACCCGGGGGACAGGGCCCTATGGCTACACCTTC
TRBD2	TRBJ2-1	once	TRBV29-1	CSVEILPSGRAGEQFF	TGCAGCGTTGAAATACTCCCTAGCGGGAGGGCGGGTGAGCAGTTCTTC
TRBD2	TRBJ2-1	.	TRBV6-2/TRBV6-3	CASSYPAGGVGNEQFF	TGTGCCAGCAGTTATCCGGCGGGAGGAGTTGGGAATGAGCAGTTCTTC
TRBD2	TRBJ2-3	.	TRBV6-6	CASSATGGPTDTQYF	TGTGCCAGCAGTGCGACGGGAGGGCCTACAGATACGCAGTATTTT
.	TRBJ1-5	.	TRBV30	CAWSRGDNQPQHF	TGTGCCTGGAGTCGGGGGGACAATCAGCCCCAGCATTTT
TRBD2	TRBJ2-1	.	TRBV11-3	CASSSRPPLAGGPRNEQFF	TGTGCCAGCAGCTCCCGGCCCCCTCTAGCGGGAGGGCCCCGCAATGAGCAGTTCTTC
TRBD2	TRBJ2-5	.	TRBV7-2	CASSLGGLAGRETQYF	TGTGCCAGCAGCTTAGGTGGGCTAGCGGGGCGGGAGACCCAGTACTTC
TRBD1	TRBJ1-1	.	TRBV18	CASSPFGTGGTEAFF	TGTGCCAGCTCACCATTCGGGACAGGGGGGACTGAAGCTTTCTTT
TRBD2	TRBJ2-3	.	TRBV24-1	CATSDHNKGTSGRYEGTDTQYF	TGTGCCACCAGTGACCATAATAAAGGGACTAGCGGGAGGTACGAGGGCACAGATACGCAGTATTTT
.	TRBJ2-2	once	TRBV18	CASSPSGNTGELFF	TGTGCCAGCTCACCTAGCGGGAACACCGGGGAGCTGTTTTTT
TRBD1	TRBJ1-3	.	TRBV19	CASSPVLRGPGNTIYF	TGTGCCAGTAGCCCAGTATTAAGGGGGCCTGGAAACACCATATATTTT
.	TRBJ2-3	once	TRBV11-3	CASSTDRQTDTQYF	TGTGCCAGCAGCACAGACCGTCAGACAGATACGCAGTATTTT
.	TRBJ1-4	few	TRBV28	CASTRGGVPATNEKLFF	TGTGCCAGCACTCGTGGGGGGGTTCCTGCAACTAATGAAAAACTGTTTTTT
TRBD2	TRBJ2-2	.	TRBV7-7	CASSQTAFTSGKDGELFF	TGTGCCAGCAGCCAGACAGCCTTTACTAGCGGGAAGGACGGGGAGCTGTTTTTT
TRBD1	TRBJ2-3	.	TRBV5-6	CASSLRFPGQGLRVDTQYF	TGTGCCAGCAGCTTGCGGTTCCCGGGACAGGGGCTTCGTGTAGATACGCAGTATTTT
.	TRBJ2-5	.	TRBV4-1	CASSLGGTQETQYF	TGCGCCAGCAGTTTGGGGGGAACCCAAGAGACCCAGTACTTC
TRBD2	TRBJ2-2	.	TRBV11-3	CASSSTSGRGITGELFF	TGTGCCAGCAGCTCTACTAGCGGGAGGGGTATCACCGGGGAGCTGTTTTTT
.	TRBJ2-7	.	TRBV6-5	CASSYGQGSYEQYF	TGTGCCAGCAGTTATGGGCAGGGCTCCTACGAGCAGTACTTC
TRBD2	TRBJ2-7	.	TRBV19	CASSITSGRIYEQYF	TGTGCCAGTAGTATAACTAGCGGGAGGATCTACGAGCAGTACTTC
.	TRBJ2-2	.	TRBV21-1	CASSKKALQDPNTGELFF	TGTGCCAGCAGCAAAAAGGCATTGCAGGATCCGAACACCGGGGAGCTGTTTTTT
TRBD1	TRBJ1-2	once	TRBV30	CAWSVGQGNYGYTF	TGTGCCTGGAGTGTTGGACAGGGAAACTATGGCTACACCTTC
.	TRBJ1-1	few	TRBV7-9	CASSFYREFMGNTEAFF	TGTGCCAGCAGCTTTTACAGGGAATTCATGGGGAACACTGAAGCTTTCTTT
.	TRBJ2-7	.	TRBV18	CASSILASGKNYEQYF	TGTGCCAGCTCAATTTTAGCTTCAGGGAAAAACTACGAGCAGTACTTC
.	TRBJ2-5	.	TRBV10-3	CAISEGRQETQYF	TGTGCCATCAGTGAGGGTCGGCAAGAGACCCAGTACTTC
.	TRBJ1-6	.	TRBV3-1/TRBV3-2	CASSLTFDSRNSPLHF	TGTGCCAGCAGCTTGACCTTTGACAGTCGGAATTCACCCCTCCACTTT
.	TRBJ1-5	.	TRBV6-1	CASSEIGSGINQPQHF	TGTGCCAGCAGTGAAATAGGCAGCGGGATCAATCAGCCCCAGCATTTT
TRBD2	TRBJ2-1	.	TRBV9	CASSASGTSGYNEQFF	TGTGCCAGCAGCGCCTCCGGGACTAGCGGATACAATGAGCAGTTCTTC
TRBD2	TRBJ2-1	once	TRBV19	CASSMGALAGYNEQFF	TGTGCCAGTAGTATGGGCGCCCTAGCGGGATACAATGAGCAGTTCTTC
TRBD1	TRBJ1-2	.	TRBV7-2	CASSPGQGEVYGYTF	TGTGCCAGCAGCCCAGGACAGGGAGAGGTCTATGGCTACACCTTC
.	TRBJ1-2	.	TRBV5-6	CASSFMQGSGYTF	TGTGCCAGCAGCTTTATGCAGGGAAGTGGCTACACCTTC
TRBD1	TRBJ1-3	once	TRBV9	CASSARQGNSGNTIYF	TGTGCCAGCAGCGCGAGACAGGGGAACTCTGGAAACACCATATATTTT
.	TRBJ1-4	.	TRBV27	CASSRGATNEKLFF	TGTGCCAGCAGCAGGGGTGCAACTAATGAAAAACTGTTTTTT
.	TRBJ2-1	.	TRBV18	CASHRSGVYNEQFF	TGTGCCAGCCATAGGAGCGGAGTTTACAATGAGCAGTTCTTC
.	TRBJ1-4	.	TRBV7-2	CASSLDGSPSGKLFF	TGTGCCAGCAGCTTAGATGGGAGTCCCTCCGGAAAACTGTTTTTT
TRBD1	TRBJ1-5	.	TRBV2	CASSGRGQPNQPQHF	TGTGCCAGCAGTGGAAGGGGACAGCCCAATCAGCCCCAGCATTTT
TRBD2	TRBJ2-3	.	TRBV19	CASSMAGGDTQYF	TGTGCCAGTAGTATGGCGGGAGGGGATACGCAGTATTTT
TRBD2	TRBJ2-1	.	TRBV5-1	CASSLLAGYGLNEQFF	TGCGCCAGCAGCTTGCTAGCGGGCTACGGATTGAATGAGCAGTTCTTC
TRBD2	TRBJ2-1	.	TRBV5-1	CASRARAGVGNEQFF	TGCGCCAGCAGAGCTCGGGCGGGAGTCGGTAATGAGCAGTTCTTC
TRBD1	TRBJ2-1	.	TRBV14	CASSQDWGQTYNEQFF	TGTGCCAGCAGCCAAGATTGGGGACAGACCTACAATGAGCAGTTCTTC
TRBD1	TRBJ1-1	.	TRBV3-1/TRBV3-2	CASSQSDRGTEAFF	TGTGCCAGCAGCCAGAGTGACAGGGGCACTGAAGCTTTCTTT
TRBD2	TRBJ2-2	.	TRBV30	CASTSGYRGAVF	TGTGCTTCTACTAGCGGGTACCGGGGAGCTGTTTTT
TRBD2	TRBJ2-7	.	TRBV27	CASSLSLAGDHEQYF	TGTGCCAGCAGTTTAAGCCTAGCGGGAGACCACGAGCAGTACTTC
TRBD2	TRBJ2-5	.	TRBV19	CASKTSWRLVETQYF	TGTGCCAGTAAGACTAGCTGGAGGTTAGTAGAGACCCAGTACTTC
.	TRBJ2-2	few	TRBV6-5	CASSQSTGYGELFF	TGTGCCAGCAGTCAATCTACAGGGTACGGGGAGCTGTTTTTT
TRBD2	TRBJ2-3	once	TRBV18	CASSQARKGWTSGSGTDTQYF	TGTGCCAGCTCTCAGGCACGCAAAGGTTGGACTAGCGGGAGTGGTACAGATACGCAGTATTTT
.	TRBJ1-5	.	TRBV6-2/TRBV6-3	CASSYSTGAVSPQHF	TGTGCCAGCAGTTATTCGACAGGAGCCGTTTCGCCCCAGCATTTT